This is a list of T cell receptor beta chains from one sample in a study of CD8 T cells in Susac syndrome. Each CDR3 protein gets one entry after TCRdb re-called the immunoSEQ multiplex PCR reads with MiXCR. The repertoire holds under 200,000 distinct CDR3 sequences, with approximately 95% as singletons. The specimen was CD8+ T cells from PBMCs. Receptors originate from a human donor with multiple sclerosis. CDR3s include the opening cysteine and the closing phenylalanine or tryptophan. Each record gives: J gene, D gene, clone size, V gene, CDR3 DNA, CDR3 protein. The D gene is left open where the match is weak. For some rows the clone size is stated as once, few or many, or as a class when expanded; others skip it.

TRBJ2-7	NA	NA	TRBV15	TGTGCCACCAGAGGGTACTCCTACGAGCAGTACTTC	CATRGYSYEQYF
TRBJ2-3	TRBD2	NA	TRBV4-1	TGCGCCAGCAACCTTCCAGCGGGAGGCACAGATACGCAGTATTTT	CASNLPAGGTDTQYF
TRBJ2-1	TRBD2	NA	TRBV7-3	TGTGCCAGCAGCGCTTCGGGACTAGACCGCGATGAGCAGTTCTTC	CASSASGLDRDEQFF
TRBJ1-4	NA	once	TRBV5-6	TGTGCCAGCAGCACTCAGGGACATGAAAAACTGTTTTTT	CASSTQGHEKLFF
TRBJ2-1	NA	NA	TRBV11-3	TGTGCCAGCAGCTTAGAGTCAAGGGTCATCAATGAGCAGTTCTTC	CASSLESRVINEQFF
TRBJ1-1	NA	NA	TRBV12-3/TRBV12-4	TGTGCCAGCAGTTTTCAGTCTGAAGCTTTCTTT	CASSFQSEAFF
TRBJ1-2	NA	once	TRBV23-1	TGCGCCAGCAGTCCTGGAGCCGGATCACCCCGCTCTAACTATGGCTACACCTTC	CASSPGAGSPRSNYGYTF
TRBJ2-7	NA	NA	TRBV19	TGTGCCAGTAGTCCCCCAGACAGCTACGAGCAGTACTTC	CASSPPDSYEQYF
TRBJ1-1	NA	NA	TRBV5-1	TGCGCCAGCAGCTTGGTGGGGGCGCCGAACACTGAAGCTTTCTTT	CASSLVGAPNTEAFF
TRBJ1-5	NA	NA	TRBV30	TGTGCCTGGAGCGCCGGGACACTGAGCAATCAGCCCCAGCATTTT	CAWSAGTLSNQPQHF
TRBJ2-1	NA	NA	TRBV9	TGTGCCAGCAGTATCGGGCTTGAGCAGTTCTTC	CASSIGLEQFF
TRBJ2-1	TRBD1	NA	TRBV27	TGTGCCAGCAGCGGGACAGGGGGCCTTATTGAGCAGTTCTTC	CASSGTGGLIEQFF
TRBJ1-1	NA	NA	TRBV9	TGTGCCAGCAGCTTCAACCCCTCTGGACCGGGACATGGTATAAGTGAAGCTTTCTTT	CASSFNPSGPGHGISEAFF
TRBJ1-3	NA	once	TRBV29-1	TGCAGCGTTGAAGTCGACTCTGGAAACACCATATATTTT	CSVEVDSGNTIYF
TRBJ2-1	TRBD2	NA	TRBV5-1	TGCGCCAGCAGCTTTACTAGCGGGGACCCCAATGAGCAGTTCTTC	CASSFTSGDPNEQFF